The 13 T cell receptor beta chains below all came from one sample that was sequenced in a study of cytomegalovirus exposure and HLA in healthy donors (dated by TCRdb to about 2017). To prepare the library, the immunoSEQ multiplex PCR assay was applied. For the multiplex PCR, a mixture combining 60 forward primers for TCR Vbeta segments and 13 reverse primers for TCR Jbeta segments was used. TCRdb limited this immuneACCESS table to in-frame rearrangements with V and J called. A share of clones is missing; checked studies link under half to unresolved V genes, and the rest is unexplained. This sample comprises roughly 190,000 clones, around three quarters of them detected only once. The ten most abundant clones make up 12% to 15% of the sample. Source material: PBMCs. These receptors were taken from a woman aged 30 to 39 in good health and CMV-seropositive.

The chain carries TRBV7-2 and TRBJ2-2, with D unclear. Germline V CDR1 and CDR2: SGHTA, FQGNSA. V shed 4 bases and J shed 4 bases, with 22 bases lying between them. This CDR3 comprises 18 residues. This CDR3 reads CASSSPLPPLPLTGELFF. Here the CDR3 DNA reads TGTGCCAGCAGCTCCCCCCTACCCCCTCTACCACTCACCGGGGAGCTGTTTTTT.

This chain joins TRBV28 and TRBJ2-5; 13 nucleotides line up with TRBD2. The CDR3 runs 16 residues. The junction had 8 bases not matched to a gene; V was cut back by 6 bases and J by 4 bases. Per the germline V gene, CDR1 is MDHEN and CDR2 is SYDVKM. The CDR3, as DNA: TGTGCCAGCAGCCAGCGACTAGCGGGGGGTGCAGAGACCCAGTACTTC. Its protein product is CASSQRLAGGAETQYF.

This chain connects TRBV2 to TRBJ1-1; 9 bases align to TRBD1. The V gene end was trimmed by 5 bases and the J gene end by 5 bases; junction bases not matched to a gene: 6. This CDR3 spans 14 amino acids. Germline lookup yields CDR1 SNHLY and CDR2 FYNNEI. CDR3 loop: CASSQDRGWTEAFF. Written as DNA, the CDR3 is TGTGCCAGCAGTCAGGACAGGGGATGGACTGAAGCTTTCTTT.

The CDR3 sequence is CASSRVRNRGGDEKLFF. As DNA, the CDR3 is TGTGCCAGCAGCCGAGTGAGGAACAGGGGGGGAGATGAAAAACTGTTTTTT. The rearrangement uses TRBV7-8 and TRBJ1-4, with 8 bases matching TRBD1. Germline loops: CDR1 SGHVS, CDR2 FQNEAQ. The CDR3 extends over 17 amino acids. With V trimmed by 5 bases and J by 6 bases, 14 bases remained unmatched.

This chain joins TRBV11-2 and TRBJ2-1, with 13 bases aligning to TRBD2. CDR1 SGHAT and CDR2 FQNNGV come from the germline V gene. J lost 8 bases, V lost 1 base, and 5 bases had no gene match. The CDR3 is made up of 16 amino acids. The CDR3 here is CASSLGTSGSHYEQFF. CDR3 in DNA: TGTGCCAGCAGCTTAGGGACTAGCGGGAGTCACTATGAGCAGTTCTTC.

This rearrangement joins TRBV13 to TRBJ1-2; D unresolved. The ends were cut back, 2 bases at V and 2 bases at J, with 12 bases in the middle. Germline V gene lookup returns CDR1 PRHDT and CDR2 FYEKMQ (reference sequence). The CDR3 contains 15 residues. The DNA for the CDR3 is TGTGCCAGCAGCTTATGGCAGGCCCCCAACTATGGCTACACCTTC. Translating gives CASSLWQAPNYGYTF.

The CDR3 spells CASSVVKAGGYTF. The CDR3 DNA follows: TGTGCCAGCAGCGTAGTTAAGGCGGGTGGCTACACCTTC. The rearrangement joins TRBV9 to TRBJ1-2; D call uncertain. Trimming shortened V by 0 bases and J by 7 bases, and 10 bases separated the two germline ends. Germline CDR1 and CDR2: SGDLS and YYNGEE. The CDR3 is 13 amino acids.

The J gene is TRBJ2-7, the V gene TRBV11-2; D perhaps matches TRBD1 (6 bases). The CDR3 has 12 residues. V lost 6 bases to trimming and J lost 5 bases, with 11 bases between them. CDR1 and CDR2 from the germline V gene are SGHAT and FQNNGV. CDR3 in DNA: TGTGCCAGCAGACTAGGGGGTAACGAGCAGTACTTC. This translates into CASRLGGNEQYF.

This clone appeared a few times. The chain combines TRBV28 with TRBJ2-2; 8 bases agree with TRBD1. CDR1 is MDHEN, CDR2 SYDVKM, per germline. The CDR3 extends over 16 amino acids. The V and J ends lost 2 bases and 4 bases, in that order; junction bases with no gene match: 6. In DNA, the CDR3 is TGTGCCAGCAGTTTAATCCAGGGGGCGGGCACCGGGGAGCTGTTTTTT. Residues: CASSLIQGAGTGELFF.

The chain carries TRBV9 and TRBJ2-7; D perhaps matches TRBD2 (5 bases). Germline V lookup: CDR1 SGDLS, CDR2 YYNGEE. CDR3 size: 14 residues. Trimming removed 4 bases at V and 5 bases at J, with 16 bases between. In nucleotides, the CDR3 is TGTGCCAGCAGCCTTCTTTCGGGGAGTCACGAGCAGTACTTC. This translates into CASSLLSGSHEQYF.

The V call is TRBV27, the J call TRBJ2-7; no clear D. There are 12 residues in the CDR3. Germline V gene data show CDR1 as MNHEY and CDR2 as SMNVEV (reference sequence). V was trimmed by 6 bases and J by 6 bases, leaving 12 bases between them. The CDR3 spells CASSNQPGEQYF. The DNA for the CDR3 is TGTGCCAGCAGCAACCAACCCGGCGAGCAGTACTTC.

This clone appeared a few times. The CDR3: CAWSQPGQGYEQYF. DNA of the CDR3: TGTGCCTGGAGTCAACCGGGACAGGGTTACGAGCAGTACTTC. This chain links TRBV30 with TRBJ2-7, with TRBD1 matching 9 bases. CDR1 is GTSNPN, CDR2 SVGIG, per germline (reference sequence). V dropped 2 bases and J dropped 4; count of bases not matched to a gene: 6. The CDR3 covers 14 residues.

The chain combines TRBV5-1 with TRBJ2-4, with TRBD1 matching 10 bases. Looked up from germline, CDR1 is SGHRS and CDR2 is YFSETQ. Trimming at V came to 0 bases and at J to 7 bases, leaving 13 bases not matched to a gene. CDR3 size: 18 residues. Here the CDR3 reads CASSLAIGTGAFPNIQYF. The CDR3 region has the DNA TGCGCCAGCAGCTTGGCCATAGGGACAGGGGCGTTTCCGAACATTCAGTACTTC.